A selection of T cell receptor beta chains follows, all from one sample in a study of T cell responses to AZD1222 COVID-19 vaccine. The assay was immunoSEQ multiplex PCR, and TCRdb's table has in-frame clones only and misses some. The data show 150,000 to 200,000 clones, 75% to 90% seen once. The specimen comprised peripheral blood, sampled on day 0 of AZD1222 vaccination. These receptors all come from an adult in good health. The CDR3 runs from the conserved cysteine through the conserved F or W. The order of the fields is clone size, J gene, V gene, D gene, CDR3 length, CDR3 protein, CDR3 DNA. D genes are given only for firm matches. Only part of the rows carry a size: once, few, many, or a class if the clone is expanded.

.	TRBJ1-1	TRBV3-1/TRBV3-2	TRBD1	15	CASRARDREGLEAFF	TGTGCCAGCAGAGCTCGGGACAGGGAGGGGTTAGAAGCTTTCTTT
.	TRBJ1-2	TRBV6-5	.	15	CASSYGGALNYGYTF	TGTGCCAGCAGTTACGGGGGGGCGCTTAACTATGGCTACACCTTC
.	TRBJ2-3	TRBV7-9	.	14	CASSLVVRPDTQYF	TGTGCCAGCAGCTTAGTTGTCCGCCCAGATACGCAGTATTTT
.	TRBJ1-6	TRBV6-6	.	15	CASSPSGVDNSPLHF	TGTGCCAGCAGCCCCTCTGGAGTTGACAATTCACCCCTCCACTTT
.	TRBJ2-1	TRBV24-1	TRBD2	20	CATSDYGASGRASVANEQFF	TGTGCCACCAGTGATTATGGGGCTAGCGGGAGGGCCTCGGTAGCAAATGAGCAGTTCTTC
.	TRBJ2-3	TRBV6-2/TRBV6-3	TRBD2	15	CASSYSTSGTDTQYF	TGTGCCAGCAGTTACTCGACTAGCGGGACAGATACGCAGTATTTT
.	TRBJ2-5	TRBV2	.	11	CASSPQETQYF	TGTGCCAGCAGCCCACAAGAGACCCAGTACTTC
.	TRBJ1-6	TRBV30	.	14	CAWSGQSYNSPLHF	TGTGCCTGGAGCGGGCAATCCTATAATTCACCCCTCCACTTT
.	TRBJ2-1	TRBV29-1	.	13	CSVVPTVPNEQFF	TGCAGCGTTGTGCCCACCGTCCCCAATGAGCAGTTCTTC
.	TRBJ2-3	TRBV4-2	TRBD2	20	CASSQEAIRRSGGAADTQYF	TGTGCCAGCAGCCAAGAGGCGATTAGACGTAGCGGGGGGGCGGCAGATACGCAGTATTTT
.	TRBJ1-4	TRBV10-3	.	12	CATGPWNEKLFF	TGTGCCACGGGACCGTGGAATGAAAAACTGTTTTTT
once	TRBJ2-5	TRBV3-1/TRBV3-2	TRBD2	16	CASSRSRTSDQETQYF	TGTGCCAGCAGCCGCTCGCGGACTAGCGATCAAGAGACCCAGTACTTC
.	TRBJ2-3	TRBV7-2	TRBD2	17	CASSLVRLAGGTDTQYF	TGTGCCAGCAGCTTAGTGAGACTAGCGGGGGGCACAGATACGCAGTATTTT
.	TRBJ1-2	TRBV28	.	13	CASIRIGFYGYTF	TGTGCCAGCATAAGAATAGGGTTCTATGGCTACACCTTC
.	TRBJ2-5	TRBV11-3	.	16	CASSSTKKTAQETQYF	TGTGCCAGCAGCTCTACGAAAAAAACCGCCCAAGAGACCCAGTACTTC
.	TRBJ2-4	TRBV5-5	.	15	CASSFTGEEGNIQYF	TGTGCCAGCAGCTTTACAGGGGAGGAGGGAAACATTCAGTACTTC
few	TRBJ1-1	TRBV5-1	.	13	CASSPAGETEAFF	TGCGCCAGCAGCCCGGCAGGGGAAACTGAAGCTTTCTTT
.	TRBJ1-1	TRBV7-2	.	14	CASSLATFGTEAFF	TGTGCCAGCAGCTTAGCAACCTTCGGCACTGAAGCTTTCTTT
.	TRBJ1-5	TRBV5-4	.	15	CASSPGTEQNQPQHF	TGTGCCAGCAGCCCCGGGACCGAACAGAATCAGCCCCAGCATTTT
.	TRBJ2-2	TRBV7-3	.	13	CACGPGYTGELFF	TGTGCCTGCGGTCCAGGATACACCGGGGAGCTGTTTTTT
.	TRBJ2-7	TRBV30	TRBD2	18	CAWSSGWLAGGNGYEQYF	TGTGCCTGGAGTTCAGGGTGGCTAGCGGGAGGGAACGGCTACGAGCAGTACTTC
.	TRBJ2-3	TRBV11-3	TRBD2	16	CASSPGLAGNTDTQYF	TGTGCCAGCAGCCCGGGACTAGCGGGAAACACAGATACGCAGTATTTT
.	TRBJ1-2	TRBV29-1	TRBD1	13	CSVSGTGTHGYTF	TGCAGCGTCTCCGGGACAGGGACTCATGGCTACACCTTC
.	TRBJ2-3	TRBV5-4	.	13	CASSLLQVDTQYF	TGTGCCAGCAGCTTATTACAGGTAGATACGCAGTATTTT
.	TRBJ1-2	TRBV6-5	.	15	CASSYSPGGNYGYTF	TGTGCCAGCAGTTACTCCCCGGGGGGTAACTATGGCTACACCTTC
.	TRBJ2-3	TRBV7-6	.	11	CASGYTDTQYF	TGTGCCAGCGGATACACAGATACGCAGTATTTT
.	TRBJ2-3	TRBV6-2/TRBV6-3	TRBD2	16	CASSYRREAVTDTQYF	TGTGCCAGCAGTTATCGGCGGGAGGCTGTCACAGATACGCAGTATTTT
.	TRBJ1-5	TRBV12-3/TRBV12-4	.	13	CASSFKADQPQHF	TGTGCCAGCAGTTTTAAGGCGGATCAGCCCCAGCATTTT
few	TRBJ1-5	TRBV19	TRBD1	16	CASSQRQGVTNQPQHF	TGTGCCAGTAGTCAAAGACAGGGAGTGACGAATCAGCCCCAGCATTTT
.	TRBJ1-5	TRBV7-8	TRBD1	13	CASSLGTGRPQHF	TGTGCCAGCAGCTTAGGGACAGGGAGGCCCCAGCATTTT
.	TRBJ2-7	TRBV20-1	.	10	CRGVSYEQYF	TGCAGAGGAGTATCCTACGAGCAGTACTTC
.	TRBJ2-7	TRBV28	.	12	CASSLQDYEQYF	TGTGCCAGCAGTTTGCAGGACTACGAGCAGTACTTC
.	TRBJ1-4	TRBV11-2	TRBD1	15	CASSLQGQGQEKLFF	TGTGCCAGCAGCTTACAAGGACAGGGGCAAGAAAAACTGTTTTTT
.	TRBJ2-7	TRBV28	TRBD2	16	CASSFSTSGRSYEQYF	TGTGCCAGCAGTTTTAGCACTAGCGGGAGGTCCTACGAGCAGTACTTC
.	TRBJ1-6	TRBV5-6	TRBD1	13	CASSRTGSSPLHF	TGTGCCAGCAGCCGGACAGGGAGTTCACCCCTCCACTTT
.	TRBJ1-3	TRBV4-3	.	15	CASSQEDTGWNTIYF	TGCGCCAGCAGCCAAGAGGATACGGGTTGGAACACCATATATTTT
.	TRBJ1-4	TRBV5-5	TRBD1	18	CASSHVPGQGVTNEKLFF	TGTGCCAGCAGCCACGTCCCGGGACAGGGAGTTACTAATGAAAAACTGTTTTTT
.	TRBJ2-7	TRBV18	TRBD2	14	CASSLFGGAYEQYF	TGTGCCAGCTCACTATTCGGGGGGGCCTACGAGCAGTACTTC
.	TRBJ1-2	TRBV11-1	.	15	CASSLARTGNYGYTF	TGTGCCAGCAGCTTAGCAAGGACCGGTAACTATGGCTACACCTTC
.	TRBJ2-5	TRBV24-1	TRBD2	16	CATSDPRSGGEETQYF	TGTGCCACCAGTGACCCCCGGAGCGGGGGAGAAGAGACCCAGTACTTC
.	TRBJ2-1	TRBV6-2/TRBV6-3	.	15	CASSPTGSTNNEQFF	TGTGCCAGCAGCCCCACAGGGAGCACGAACAATGAGCAGTTCTTC
.	TRBJ1-2	TRBV7-2	TRBD1	16	CASSLPSGDRAYGYTF	TGTGCCAGCAGCTTACCATCTGGGGACAGGGCCTATGGCTACACCTTC
.	TRBJ1-4	TRBV5-1	TRBD1	19	CASSLGSPLQGAINEKLFF	TGCGCCAGCAGCTTGGGTTCCCCGTTACAGGGGGCAATAAATGAAAAACTGTTTTTT
.	TRBJ2-1	TRBV5-4	TRBD2	16	CASSRRLAGGVDEQFF	TGTGCCAGCAGCCGGAGACTAGCGGGAGGTGTCGATGAGCAGTTCTTC
.	TRBJ1-2	TRBV30	.	16	CAWSLYRVNSNYGYTF	TGTGCCTGGAGTCTGTATAGGGTAAATTCTAACTATGGCTACACCTTC
.	TRBJ1-2	TRBV18	.	13	CASSPLDRYGYTF	TGTGCCAGCTCACCACTTGATCGGTATGGCTACACCTTC
.	TRBJ1-2	TRBV5-1	TRBD1	15	CASSFEGATNYGYTF	TGCGCCAGCAGCTTTGAGGGGGCGACCAACTATGGCTACACCTTC
.	TRBJ1-6	TRBV30	.	15	CAWSPGLLGNSPLHF	TGTGCCTGGAGTCCGGGACTGCTTGGGAATTCACCCCTCCACTTT
.	TRBJ2-3	TRBV5-4	.	14	CASSLAGGTDTQYF	TGTGCCAGCAGCTTGGCTGGTGGCACAGATACGCAGTATTTT
.	TRBJ1-3	TRBV6-5	.	14	CASGAGSSGNTIYF	TGTGCCAGCGGGGCAGGTAGCTCTGGAAACACCATATATTTT
.	TRBJ1-6	TRBV28	.	11	CASSFKSPLHF	TGTGCCAGCAGTTTCAAATCACCCCTCCACTTT
.	TRBJ2-5	TRBV5-1	.	16	CASSLAPTGGQETQYF	TGCGCCAGCAGCTTGGCCCCGACAGGAGGCCAGGAGACCCAGTACTTC
.	TRBJ2-3	TRBV6-1	TRBD2	16	CASSGRGGREGVAQYF	TGTGCCAGCAGTGGACGGGGGGGCCGGGAAGGGGTTGCGCAGTATTTT
.	TRBJ2-2	TRBV3-1/TRBV3-2	.	14	CASSPMTGTGELFF	TGTGCCAGCAGCCCCATGACAGGCACCGGGGAGCTGTTTTTT
once	TRBJ2-5	TRBV19	TRBD1	16	CASSSGTGGFLETQYF	TGTGCCAGTAGTAGCGGGACAGGGGGGTTTTTAGAGACCCAGTACTTC
.	TRBJ2-1	TRBV27	.	15	CASSPGPYSYNEQFF	TGTGCCAGCAGCCCGGGACCCTACTCCTACAATGAGCAGTTCTTC
.	TRBJ1-6	TRBV2	.	13	CASRTEADSPLHF	TGTGCCAGCAGAACGGAAGCGGATTCACCCCTCCACTTT
.	TRBJ1-4	TRBV15	TRBD1	16	CATSRVTGATNEKLFF	TGTGCCACCAGCAGAGTGACAGGGGCCACTAATGAAAAACTGTTTTTT
.	TRBJ1-5	TRBV6-5	TRBD1	15	CASSSETGSNQPQHF	TGTGCCAGCAGTTCGGAGACAGGGAGCAATCAGCCCCAGCATTTT
.	TRBJ1-2	TRBV4-2	.	15	CASSHRFGENYGYTF	TGTGCCAGCAGCCACCGCTTCGGGGAGAACTATGGCTACACCTTC